The present T cell receptor beta chain was sequenced within a study of OX40 agonist ivuxolimab in advanced cancers. As for the study in general: Having had anti-PD-1, anti-PD-L1 or anti-CTLA-4 therapy before was allowed, and approximately 40% had some. General study results and limits: The 0.1-3.0 mg/kg partial responders had among the lowest clonal expansion.

The cohort excluded patients with autoimmune disease history or systemic immunosuppression. The table came from immunoSEQ multiplex PCR; TCRdb's copy has only in-frame clones and leaves some out. Of fewer than 40,000 clones in the sample, about 83% were seen once. V lost 0 bases, J lost 3 bases, and 14 bases stayed unmatched. CDR3 length equals 18 residues. CDR1 is MGHRA, CDR2 YSYEKL, per germline. This clone was found a few times. Its antigen is as yet unknown. This clonotype was obtained from an adult with an advanced solid tumor such as melanoma, head and neck, liver or kidney cancer. Sequencing was performed on CD4+ or CD8+ T cells sorted from blood, taken in a trial of the OX40 agonist ivuxolimab. V and J are TRBV4-1 and TRBJ2-7; 7 bases are shared with TRBD2. The CDR3 DNA sequence: TGCGCCAGCAGCCAAGATCAAGCGGGGTTCCTCTTAGGCTACGAGCAGTACTTC. It is translated as CASSQDQAGFLLGYEQYF.